The 24 T cell receptor beta chains below were found in one sample sequenced in a study of blood T cells in healthy people across ages. Next came a second PCR, run for roughly 6 to 11 cycles, which used a sample-barcoded 5' primer along with a J-beta primer mix. TCRdb redid the calling of the 5' RACE reads with MiXCR, one entry per CDR3 protein. The sample holds roughly 1 million distinct CDR3 sequences, about 23% seen once. These data were also reused for a study on T cells of mothers and their children.

Sequencing used blood. The receptors were gathered from a girl under 10 years old in good health.

The J gene is TRBJ2-5, the V gene TRBV20-1; D is uncertain. Germline V gene sequence: CDR1 DFQATT, CDR2 SNEGSKA (reference sequence). Trimming stripped 4 bases from V and 2 bases from J, with 14 bases between. This CDR3 is built from 14 residues. The CDR3 here is CSATHSLKQETQYF. The CDR3 region has the DNA TGCAGTGCTACGCACTCCCTGAAGCAAGAGACCCAGTACTTC.

The V and J genes are TRBV11-2 and TRBJ2-2; 9 bases are a match to TRBD1. With 1 base clipped from V and 8 bases from J, the junction kept 5 bases outside the gene matches. From germline, CDR1 is SGHAT and CDR2 FQNNGV. This CDR3 has 15 amino acids. Here the CDR3 DNA reads TGTGCCAGCAGCTTAGGGGGGACAGGGTTTGGGGAGCTGTTTTTT. Protein sequence: CASSLGGTGFGELFF.

The chain uses TRBV24-1 and TRBJ2-5, with D possibly TRBD2 on 7 matching bases. The CDR3 is 14 amino acids. V lost 3 bases to trimming and J lost 5 bases, with 12 bases between them. Germline CDR1 is KGHDR and CDR2 is SFDVKD. The DNA of the CDR3 is TGTGCCACCAGTGATAGGGGGGGGCCGGAGACCCAGTACTTC. This gives the protein CATSDRGGPETQYF.

There are a few counts of this clonotype. The V and J genes are TRBV20-1 and TRBJ1-1; a weak D match, TRBD1 (6 bases). CDR3 length: 15 amino acids. Germline CDR1 reads DFQATT; CDR2 reads SNEGSKA (reference sequence). Trimming removed 2 bases at V and 0 bases at J, with 13 bases between. The CDR3 protein is CSARPDDRMNTEAFF. CDR3 nucleotides: TGCAGTGCTAGACCAGACGACAGGATGAACACTGAAGCTTTCTTT.

This clonotype has just a few counts. The CDR3 DNA sequence: TGTGCCAGCACCCCAAGGGAGAGGGTAGATGGCTACACCTTC. Its protein product is CASTPRERVDGYTF. The chain links TRBV13 to TRBJ1-2; no clear D. The CDR3 is 14 amino acids. Germline lookup yields CDR1 PRHDT and CDR2 FYEKMQ (reference sequence). Trimming removed 7 bases from V and 6 bases from J, with 18 bases in between.

This clonotype was observed a handful of times. The chain carries TRBV10-3 and TRBJ1-2; D not resolved. Germline CDR1 ENHRY, CDR2 SYGVKD. The CDR3 runs 13 residues. The germline V and J ends were trimmed by 9 bases and 5 bases, with 16 bases remaining between them. CDR3 loop: CAIRPGEDYGYTF. CDR3 DNA sequence: TGTGCCATTCGCCCCGGGGAGGATTATGGCTACACCTTC.

This chain joins TRBV20-1 and TRBJ2-7, with TRBD1 matching 7 bases. The CDR3 runs to 14 residues. V lost 0 bases, J lost 3 bases, and 5 bases stayed unmatched. Germline V gene sequence: CDR1 DFQATT, CDR2 SNEGSKA (reference sequence). The CDR3 bases are TGCAGTGCTAGAGATCGGGACAGCTTCTACGAGCAGTACTTC. Its protein is CSARDRDSFYEQYF.

The V call is TRBV5-1, the J call TRBJ2-5; no firm D call. CDR1 and CDR2 from the germline V gene are SGHRS and YFSETQ. The CDR3 totals 14 residues. The V end was cut by 0 bases, the J end by 1 base, with 7 bases between. The CDR3 DNA reads TGCGCCAGCAGCTTGGAAAGGGCCCAAGAGACCCAGTACTTC. Its translation: CASSLERAQETQYF.

The table lists this clonotype with a few counts. One junction end does not reproduce the germline sequence, and a read error may be involved. The CDR3 is CSVPEPSYNEQLF. The CDR3 DNA sequence: TGCAGCGTCCCGGAACCCTCCTACAATGAGCAGCTCTTC. The chain carries TRBV29-1 and TRBJ2-1; unclear D gene. The CDR3 is made up of 13 amino acids. Germline lookup yields CDR1 SQVTM and CDR2 ANQGSEA.

This sequence joins TRBV6-5 and TRBJ2-7; 7 bases align to TRBD1. J lost 1 base, V lost 8 bases, and 5 bases had no gene match. The CDR3 length is 13 residues. CDR1 and CDR2 (germline): MNHEY, SVGAGI. The CDR3 is CASFDRVSYEQYF. DNA of the CDR3: TGTGCCAGCTTTGACAGGGTATCCTACGAGCAGTACTTC.

This clonotype was detected a few times. The chain couples TRBV12-3 or TRBV12-4 to TRBJ2-2; D gene unclear. This CDR3 has 14 residues. Trimming pared 6 bases from V and 4 bases from J, leaving 12 bases between. CDR3 sequence (DNA): TGTGCCAGCAGCTTTCAAGTTCTCACCGGGGAGCTGTTTTTT. This gives the protein CASSFQVLTGELFF.

The chain employs TRBV20-1 and TRBJ2-7; D could derive from TRBD1 or TRBD2 (7 bases each). The V gene lost 5 bases and the J gene lost 1 base, with 15 bases spanning the gap. The CDR3 has 14 residues. Germline CDR1 reads DFQATT; CDR2 reads SNEGSKA (reference sequence). CDR3 loop: CSAGGTAGSYEQYF. The CDR3 nucleotides are TGCAGTGCTGGAGGGACAGCGGGGTCCTACGAGCAGTACTTC.

The genes are TRBV29-1 and TRBJ2-3, with D perhaps being TRBD1 or TRBD2 (6 bases each). CDR1 SQVTM and CDR2 ANQGSEA come from the germline V gene. Trimming stripped 5 bases from V and 4 bases from J, with 13 bases between. This CDR3 comprises 13 residues. CDR3 sequence (DNA): TGCAGCGTTCCAGGGGAGGTTGCAGATACGCAGTATTTT. Translation gives CSVPGEVADTQYF.

This rearrangement joins TRBV12-3 or TRBV12-4 to TRBJ2-1, with TRBD1 matching 8 bases. CDR3 length: 15 amino acids. V lost 5 bases to trimming and J lost 8 bases; unmatched junction nucleotides: 11. CDR3 loop: CASSPTGTGPDEQFF. The CDR3, as DNA: TGTGCCAGCAGTCCTACCGGGACAGGTCCTGATGAGCAGTTCTTC.

The chain recombines TRBV29-1 with TRBJ2-1; the match to TRBD1 covers 7 bases. From germline, CDR1 is SQVTM and CDR2 ANQGSEA. CDR3 length equals 14 residues. Germline trimming cut 4 bases from V and 8 bases from J; bases unmatched to any gene: 11. This CDR3 reads CSVAATGNYYEQFF. CDR3 bases: TGCAGCGTTGCTGCGACAGGGAACTATTATGAGCAGTTCTTC.

This chain uses TRBV29-1 with TRBJ1-1; the D gene is possibly TRBD1 (5 bases). The germline gives CDR1 SQVTM, CDR2 ANQGSEA. V was cut by 7 bases and J by 6 bases, with 18 bases left in between. The CDR3 is 13 amino acids. CDR3 residues: CSGRDEDKSEAFF. Written as DNA, the CDR3 is TGCAGCGGGAGGGACGAGGACAAGTCTGAAGCTTTCTTT.

This clonotype is a singleton in its sample. The germline gene is not matched at one end of the junction; a read error may be the cause. The chain has TRBV29-1 and TRBJ2-7, with 9 bases aligning to TRBD2. This CDR3 contains 13 residues. Germline loops: CDR1 SQVTM, CDR2 ANQGSEA. CDR3 sequence reads: CGVEAGGGDEQYF. Written as DNA, the CDR3 is TGCGGCGTTGAAGCAGGCGGGGGGGACGAGCAGTACTTC.

The sample holds one count of this clonotype. Compared with germline, one end of the junction differs, possibly owing to a read error. The V call is TRBV28, the J call TRBJ2-5; the D gene is possibly TRBD2 (6 bases). Germline lookup yields CDR1 MDHEN and CDR2 SYDVKM. This CDR3 region has 14 residues. In nucleotides, the CDR3 is TGTGCCAGCCAAGGGTGGGGGGTGGAAGAGACCCAGTCCTTC. Its translation: CASQGWGVEETQSF.

The chain carries TRBV20-1 and TRBJ2-5; D unclear. The DNA end is a closer match to TRBJ2-1, so the J assignment may be wrong. From germline, CDR1 is DFQATT and CDR2 SNEGSKA (reference sequence). The CDR3 has 13 residues. CDR3 in DNA: TGCAGTGCTAGAGGCCTCGGAGAAGGAGAGCAGTTCTTC. Residues: CSARGLGEGEQFF.

This clonotype was recorded a few times. CDR3 in amino acids: CASSVSSQGFEYKLFF. The DNA for the CDR3 is TGTGCCAGCAGTGTCTCGTCCCAGGGTTTTGAGTATAAACTGTTTTTT. J is TRBJ1-4 and V is TRBV2; weak D call: TRBD1 (5 bases). Germline assignment: CDR1 SNHLY and CDR2 FYNNEI. The length of the CDR3 is 16 residues. V was cut by 4 bases and J by 11 bases, with 23 bases left in between.

The gene calls are TRBV12-3 or TRBV12-4 and TRBJ2-5, with 11 bases that match TRBD2. The CDR3 has 16 amino acids. V lost 4 bases, J lost 3 bases, and 7 bases stayed unmatched. CDR3 nucleotide sequence: TGTGCCAGCAGTTACCTAGCGGGGGGACTTGAAGAGACCCAGTACTTC. Translating it yields CASSYLAGGLEETQYF.

In its sample, this clonotype was seen a few times. V usage is TRBV6-2 or TRBV6-3 and J usage is TRBJ2-2, with D unclear. This CDR3 spans 14 amino acids. V gave up 6 bases and J gave up 5 bases, with 13 bases separating them. The germline CDR1 and CDR2 sequences are MNHEY and SVGEGT. In DNA, the CDR3 is TGTGCCAGCAGCTTCGGGCATCTTACCGGGGAGCTGTTTTTT. It encodes CASSFGHLTGELFF.

V usage is TRBV29-1 and J usage is TRBJ1-1, with 7 bases aligning to TRBD1. Germline V CDR1 and CDR2: SQVTM, ANQGSEA. The CDR3 has 13 amino acids. The V and J ends lost 5 bases and 1 base, in that order; junction bases with no gene match: 4. The CDR3 DNA is TGCAGCGTTTTGTACAGGGGGAACACTGAAGCTTTCTTT. This codes for CSVLYRGNTEAFF.

The table lists this clonotype with a few counts. The chain is built from TRBV10-2 and TRBJ1-4, with D possibly being TRBD1 (6 bases). V was trimmed by 6 bases and J by 8 bases, leaving 13 bases between them. Germline V gives CDR1 WSHSY, CDR2 SAAADI. The CDR3 is 13 amino acids. The CDR3 nucleotides read TGCGCCAGCAGGGGGGCGGACTGGGAAAAACTGTTTTTT. It specifies CASRGADWEKLFF.